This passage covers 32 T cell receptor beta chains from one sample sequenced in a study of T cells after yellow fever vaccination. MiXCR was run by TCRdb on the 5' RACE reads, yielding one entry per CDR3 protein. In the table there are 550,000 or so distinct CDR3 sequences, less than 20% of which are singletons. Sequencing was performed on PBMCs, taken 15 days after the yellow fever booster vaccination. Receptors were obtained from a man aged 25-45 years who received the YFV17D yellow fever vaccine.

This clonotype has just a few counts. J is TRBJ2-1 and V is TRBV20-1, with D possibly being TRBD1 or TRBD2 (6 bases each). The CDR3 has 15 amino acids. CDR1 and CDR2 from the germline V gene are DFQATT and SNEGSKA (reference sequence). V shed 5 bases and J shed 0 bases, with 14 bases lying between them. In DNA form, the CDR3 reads TGCAGTGCTCGGAAGGGGGGAAGCTCCTACAATGAGCAGTTCTTC. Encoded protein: CSARKGGSSYNEQFF.

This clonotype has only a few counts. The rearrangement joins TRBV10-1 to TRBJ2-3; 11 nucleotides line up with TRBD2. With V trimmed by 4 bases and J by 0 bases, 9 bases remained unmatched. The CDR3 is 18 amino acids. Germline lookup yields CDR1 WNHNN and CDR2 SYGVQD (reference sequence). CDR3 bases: TGCGCCAGCAGTGGACTAGCGGGGCCTAGTTCTAGCACAGATACGCAGTATTTT. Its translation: CASSGLAGPSSSTDTQYF.

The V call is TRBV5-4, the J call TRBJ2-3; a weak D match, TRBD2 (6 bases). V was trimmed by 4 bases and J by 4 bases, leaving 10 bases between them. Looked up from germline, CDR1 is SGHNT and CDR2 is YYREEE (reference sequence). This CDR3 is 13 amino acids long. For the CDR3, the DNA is TGTGCCAGCAGCCCTAGCGTGTCAGATACGCAGTATTTT. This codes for CASSPSVSDTQYF.

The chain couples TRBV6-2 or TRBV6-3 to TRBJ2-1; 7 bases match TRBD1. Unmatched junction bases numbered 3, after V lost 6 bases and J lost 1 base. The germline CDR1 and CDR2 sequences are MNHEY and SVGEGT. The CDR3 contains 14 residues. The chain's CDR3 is CASRETGSYNEQFF. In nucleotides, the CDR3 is TGTGCCAGCAGGGAGACAGGGTCCTACAATGAGCAGTTCTTC.

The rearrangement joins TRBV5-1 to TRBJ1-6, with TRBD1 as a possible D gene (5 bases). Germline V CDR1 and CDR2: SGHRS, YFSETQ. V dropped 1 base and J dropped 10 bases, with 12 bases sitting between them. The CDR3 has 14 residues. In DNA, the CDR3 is TGCGCCAGCAGCTTGCGGGGGTCGGAGTCACCCCTCCACTTT. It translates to CASSLRGSESPLHF.

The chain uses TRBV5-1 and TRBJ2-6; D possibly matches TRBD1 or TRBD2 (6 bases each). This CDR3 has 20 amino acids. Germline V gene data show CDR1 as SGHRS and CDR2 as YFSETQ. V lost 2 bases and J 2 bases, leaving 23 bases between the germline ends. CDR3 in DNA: TGCGCCAGCAGCTTCAGACACCTAGGGGGGATAGGAACTGGGGCCAACGTCCTGACTTTC. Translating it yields CASSFRHLGGIGTGANVLTF.

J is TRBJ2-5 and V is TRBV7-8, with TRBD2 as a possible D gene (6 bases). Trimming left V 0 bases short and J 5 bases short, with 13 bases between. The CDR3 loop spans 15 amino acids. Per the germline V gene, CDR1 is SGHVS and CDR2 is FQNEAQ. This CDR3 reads CASSLAEIAAETQYF. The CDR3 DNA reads TGTGCCAGCAGCTTAGCGGAGATAGCGGCGGAGACCCAGTACTTC.

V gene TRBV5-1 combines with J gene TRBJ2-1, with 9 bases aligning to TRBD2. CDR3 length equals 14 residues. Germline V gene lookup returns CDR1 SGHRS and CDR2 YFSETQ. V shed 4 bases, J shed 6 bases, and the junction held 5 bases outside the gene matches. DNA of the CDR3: TGCGCCAGCAGCGAACTACTAGCGGGCAATGAGCAGTTCTTC. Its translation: CASSELLAGNEQFF.

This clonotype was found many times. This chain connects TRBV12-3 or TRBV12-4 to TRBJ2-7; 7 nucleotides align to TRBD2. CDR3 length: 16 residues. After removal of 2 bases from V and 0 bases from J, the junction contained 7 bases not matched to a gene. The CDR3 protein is CASSLRSSGPSYEQYF. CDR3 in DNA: TGTGCCAGCAGTTTAAGGTCTAGCGGTCCCTCCTACGAGCAGTACTTC.

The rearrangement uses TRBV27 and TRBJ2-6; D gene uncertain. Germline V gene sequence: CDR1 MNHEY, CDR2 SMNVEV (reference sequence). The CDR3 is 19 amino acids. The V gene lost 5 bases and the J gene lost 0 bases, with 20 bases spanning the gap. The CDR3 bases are TGTGCCAGCAGTCCCCCGGGTCAGATCCGCCTCTCTGGGGCCAACGTCCTGACTTTC. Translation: CASSPPGQIRLSGANVLTF.

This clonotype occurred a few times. The CDR3: CASSRGLPGNEQFF. DNA of the CDR3: TGTGCCAGCAGCCGGGGACTGCCTGGCAATGAGCAGTTCTTC. V gene TRBV3-1 combines with J gene TRBJ2-1; possibly TRBD2 for D (6 bases). CDR1 and CDR2 (germline): LGHDT, YNNKEL (reference sequence). V gave up 4 bases and J gave up 6 bases, with 13 bases separating them. This CDR3 contains 14 residues.

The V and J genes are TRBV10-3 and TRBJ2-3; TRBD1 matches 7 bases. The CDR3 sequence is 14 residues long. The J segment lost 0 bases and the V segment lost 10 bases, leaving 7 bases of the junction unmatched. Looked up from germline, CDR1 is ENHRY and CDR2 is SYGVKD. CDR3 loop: CANNPGQSTDTQYF. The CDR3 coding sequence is TGTGCCAACAATCCGGGACAGAGCACAGATACGCAGTATTTT.

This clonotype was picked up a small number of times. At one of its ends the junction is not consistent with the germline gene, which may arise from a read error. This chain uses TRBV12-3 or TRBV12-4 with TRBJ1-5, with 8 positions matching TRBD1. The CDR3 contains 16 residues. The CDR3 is CASTLSRGLHNQPQHF. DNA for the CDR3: TGTGCCAGCACTTTATCCAGGGGGCTCCACAATCAGCCCCAGCATTTT.

The CDR3 here is CASSQLGQGNTGELFF. CDR3 DNA sequence: TGTGCCAGCAGCCAGTTGGGACAGGGGAACACCGGGGAGCTGTTTTTT. The V gene is TRBV14, the J gene TRBJ2-2; 9 bases map to TRBD1. The CDR3 length is 16 residues. Germline assignment: CDR1 SGHDN and CDR2 FVKESK. V gave up 3 bases and J gave up 1 base; unmatched junction bases: 3.

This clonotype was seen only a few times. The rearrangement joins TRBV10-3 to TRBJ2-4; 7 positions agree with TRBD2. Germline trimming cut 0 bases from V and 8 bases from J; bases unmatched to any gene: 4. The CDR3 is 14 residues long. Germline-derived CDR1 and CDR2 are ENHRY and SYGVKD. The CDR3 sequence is CAISESAGADIQYF. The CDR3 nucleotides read TGTGCCATCAGTGAGTCGGCGGGAGCGGACATTCAGTACTTC.

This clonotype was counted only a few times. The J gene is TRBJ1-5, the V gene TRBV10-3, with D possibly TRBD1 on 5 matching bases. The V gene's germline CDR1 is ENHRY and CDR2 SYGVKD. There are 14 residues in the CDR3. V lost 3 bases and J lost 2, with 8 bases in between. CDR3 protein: CAISDGGGNQPQHF. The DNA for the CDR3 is TGTGCCATCAGTGATGGGGGGGGCAATCAGCCCCAGCATTTT.

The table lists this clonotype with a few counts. CDR3 loop: CASSSGDRRGTEAFF. The CDR3 nucleotides read TGCGCCAGCAGCTCTGGGGACAGGCGAGGTACTGAAGCTTTCTTT. The gene calls are TRBV5-1 and TRBJ1-1, with 8 nucleotides matching TRBD1. V was pared by 3 bases and J by 5 bases, with 9 bases of the junction left unmatched. The CDR3 length is 15 residues. Germline CDR1 SGHRS, CDR2 YFSETQ.

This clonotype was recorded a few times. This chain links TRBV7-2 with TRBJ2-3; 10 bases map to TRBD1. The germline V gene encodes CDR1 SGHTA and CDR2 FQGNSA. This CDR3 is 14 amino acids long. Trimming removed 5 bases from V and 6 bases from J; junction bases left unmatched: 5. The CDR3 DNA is TGTGCCAGCAGCCTGGACAGGGGGGGGGATACGCAGTATTTT. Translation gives CASSLDRGGDTQYF.

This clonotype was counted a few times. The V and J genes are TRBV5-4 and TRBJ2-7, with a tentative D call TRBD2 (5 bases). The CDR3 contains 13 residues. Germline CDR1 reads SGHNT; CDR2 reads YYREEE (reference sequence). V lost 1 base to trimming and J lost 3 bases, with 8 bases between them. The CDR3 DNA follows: TGTGCCAGCAGCTTGCCGGCGGGCTACGAGCAGTACTTC. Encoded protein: CASSLPAGYEQYF.

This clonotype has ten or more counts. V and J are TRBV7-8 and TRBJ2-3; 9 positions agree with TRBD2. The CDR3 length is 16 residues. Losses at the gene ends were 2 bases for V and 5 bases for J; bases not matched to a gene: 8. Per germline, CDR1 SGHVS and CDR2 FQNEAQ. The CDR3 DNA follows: TGTGCCAGCAGCTTATTAGGACTAGCGACCGGAGATACGCAGTATTTT. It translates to CASSLLGLATGDTQYF. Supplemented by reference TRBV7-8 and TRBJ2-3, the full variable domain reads GAGVSQSPRYKVAKRGQDVALRCDPISGHVSLFWYQQALGQGPEFLTYFQNEAQLDKSGLPSDRFFAERPEGSVSTLKIQRTQQEDSAVYLCASSLLGLATGDTQYFGPGTRLTVL.

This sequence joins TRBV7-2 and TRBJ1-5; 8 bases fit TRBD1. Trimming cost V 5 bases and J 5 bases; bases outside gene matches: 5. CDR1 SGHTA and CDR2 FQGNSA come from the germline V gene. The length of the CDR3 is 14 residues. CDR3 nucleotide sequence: TGTGCCAGCAGCCCGCGGACAGGGCATCAGCCCCAGCATTTT. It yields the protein CASSPRTGHQPQHF.

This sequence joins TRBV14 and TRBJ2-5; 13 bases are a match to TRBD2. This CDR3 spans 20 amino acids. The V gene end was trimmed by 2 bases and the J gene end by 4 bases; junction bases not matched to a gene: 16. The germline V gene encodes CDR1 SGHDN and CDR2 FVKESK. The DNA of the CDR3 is TGTGCCAGCAGCCAAAGCCCGAAAGGACTAGCGGGAGAGAAGTCAGAGACCCAGTACTTC. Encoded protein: CASSQSPKGLAGEKSETQYF.

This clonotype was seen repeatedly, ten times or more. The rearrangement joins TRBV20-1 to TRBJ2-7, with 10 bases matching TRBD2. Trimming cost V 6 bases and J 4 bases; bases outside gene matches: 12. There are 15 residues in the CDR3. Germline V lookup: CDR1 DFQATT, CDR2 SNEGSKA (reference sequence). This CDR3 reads CSASRSGLAAYEQYF. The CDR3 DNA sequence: TGCAGTGCGAGTCGTTCAGGACTAGCGGCATACGAGCAGTACTTC.

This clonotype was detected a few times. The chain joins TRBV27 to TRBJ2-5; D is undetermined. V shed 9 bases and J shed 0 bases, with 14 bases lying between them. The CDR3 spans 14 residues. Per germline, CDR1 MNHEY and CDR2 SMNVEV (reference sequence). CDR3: CASRSEGNQETQYF. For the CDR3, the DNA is TGTGCCAGTCGATCGGAAGGGAACCAAGAGACCCAGTACTTC.

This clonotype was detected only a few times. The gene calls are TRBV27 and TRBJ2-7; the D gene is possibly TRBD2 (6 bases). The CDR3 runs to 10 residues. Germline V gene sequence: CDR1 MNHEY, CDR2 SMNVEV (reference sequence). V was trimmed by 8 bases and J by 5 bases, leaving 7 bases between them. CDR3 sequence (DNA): TGTGCCAGCGGAGGGAACGAGCAGTACTTC. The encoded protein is CASGGNEQYF.

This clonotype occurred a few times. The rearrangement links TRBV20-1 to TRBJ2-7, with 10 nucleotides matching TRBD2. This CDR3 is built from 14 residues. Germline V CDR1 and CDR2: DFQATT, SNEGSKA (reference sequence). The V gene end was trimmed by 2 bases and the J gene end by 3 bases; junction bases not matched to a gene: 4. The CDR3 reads CSARFPSGSYEQYF. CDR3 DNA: TGCAGTGCTAGATTCCCTAGCGGGAGCTACGAGCAGTACTTC.

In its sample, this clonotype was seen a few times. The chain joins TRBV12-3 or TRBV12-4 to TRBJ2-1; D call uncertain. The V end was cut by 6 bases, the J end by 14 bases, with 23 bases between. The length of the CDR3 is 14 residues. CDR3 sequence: CASRPWGRNITEFF. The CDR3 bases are TGTGCCAGCAGACCCTGGGGTCGGAATATTACGGAGTTCTTC.

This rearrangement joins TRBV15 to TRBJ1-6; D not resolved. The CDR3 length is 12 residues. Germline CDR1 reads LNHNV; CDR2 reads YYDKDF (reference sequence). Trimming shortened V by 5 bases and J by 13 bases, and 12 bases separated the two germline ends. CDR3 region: CATSEREGPLHF. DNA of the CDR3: TGTGCCACCAGCGAGAGGGAAGGTCCCCTCCACTTT.

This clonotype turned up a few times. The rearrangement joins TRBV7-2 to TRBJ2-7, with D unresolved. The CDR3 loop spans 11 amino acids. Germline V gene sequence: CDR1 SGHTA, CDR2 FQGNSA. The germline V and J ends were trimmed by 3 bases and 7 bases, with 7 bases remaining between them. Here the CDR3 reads CASSFPREQYF. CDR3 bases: TGTGCCAGCAGCTTCCCCCGGGAGCAGTACTTC. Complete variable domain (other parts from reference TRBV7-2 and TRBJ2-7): GAGVSQSPSNKVTEKGKDVELRCDPISGHTALYWYRQSLGQGLEFLIYFQGNSAPDKSGLPSDRFSAERTGGSVSTLTIQRTQQEDSAVYLCASSFPREQYFGPGTRLTVT.

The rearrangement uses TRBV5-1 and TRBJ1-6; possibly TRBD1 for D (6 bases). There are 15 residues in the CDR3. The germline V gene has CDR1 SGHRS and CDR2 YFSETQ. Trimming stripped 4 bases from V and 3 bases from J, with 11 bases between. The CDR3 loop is CASSPTGDYNSPLHF. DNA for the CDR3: TGCGCCAGCAGCCCGACAGGAGACTATAATTCACCCCTCCACTTT.

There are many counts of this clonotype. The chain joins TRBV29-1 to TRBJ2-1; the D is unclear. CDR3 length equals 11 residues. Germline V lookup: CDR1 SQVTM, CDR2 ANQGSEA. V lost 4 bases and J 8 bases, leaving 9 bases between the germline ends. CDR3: CSVVEVYEQFF. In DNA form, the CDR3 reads TGCAGCGTTGTAGAGGTCTATGAGCAGTTCTTC.

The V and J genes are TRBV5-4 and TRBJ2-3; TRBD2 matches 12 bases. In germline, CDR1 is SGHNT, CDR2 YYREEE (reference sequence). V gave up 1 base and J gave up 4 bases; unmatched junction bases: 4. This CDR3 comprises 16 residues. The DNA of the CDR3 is TGTGCCAGCAGCTTGAAGCTAGCGGGAGGGTCAGATACGCAGTATTTT. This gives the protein CASSLKLAGGSDTQYF. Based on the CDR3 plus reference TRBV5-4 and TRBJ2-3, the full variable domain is ETGVTQSPTHLIKTRGQQVTLRCSSQSGHNTVSWYQQALGQGPQFIFQYYREEENGRGNFPPRFSGLQFPNYSSELNVNALELDDSALYLCASSLKLAGGSDTQYFGPGTRLTVL.